This T cell receptor beta chain was identified during a study of control samples from healthy donors and cancer patients. The CDR3 is made up of 17 amino acids. Trimming shortened V by 1 base and J by 2 bases, and 15 bases separated the two germline ends. From germline, CDR1 is SGHTA and CDR2 FQGNSA. Repertoires were generated with immunoSEQ multiplex PCR, while TCRdb's copy carries only in-frame clones and drops some. The sample carries 75,000 to 90,000 clones, about nine tenths recorded once. Only one count was recorded for this clone. This receptor was taken from a woman in her forties or fifties with colorectal cancer. The J gene is TRBJ2-1, the V gene TRBV7-2, with D perhaps matching TRBD2 (5 bases). Sequenced material: PBMCs. CDR3 sequence: CASSLGRANSPYNEQFF. CDR3 DNA: TGTGCCAGCAGCTTAGGGCGGGCGAACTCACCCTACAATGAGCAGTTCTTC.